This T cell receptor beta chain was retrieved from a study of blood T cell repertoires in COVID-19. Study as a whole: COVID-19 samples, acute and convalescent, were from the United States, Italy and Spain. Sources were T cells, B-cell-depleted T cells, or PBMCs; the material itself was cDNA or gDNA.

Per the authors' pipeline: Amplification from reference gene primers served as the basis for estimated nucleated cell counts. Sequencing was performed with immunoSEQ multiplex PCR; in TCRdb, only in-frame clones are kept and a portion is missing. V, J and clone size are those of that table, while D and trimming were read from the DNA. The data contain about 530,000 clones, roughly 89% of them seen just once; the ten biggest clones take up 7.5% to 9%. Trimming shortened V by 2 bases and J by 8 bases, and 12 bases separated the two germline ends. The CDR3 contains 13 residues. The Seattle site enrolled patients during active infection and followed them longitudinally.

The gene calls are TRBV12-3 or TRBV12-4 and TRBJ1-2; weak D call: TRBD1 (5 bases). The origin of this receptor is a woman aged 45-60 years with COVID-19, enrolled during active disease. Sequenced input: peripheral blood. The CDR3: CASSLRGGYGYTF. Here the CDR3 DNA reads TGTGCCAGCAGTTTAAGGGGAGGCTACGGCTACACCTTC.